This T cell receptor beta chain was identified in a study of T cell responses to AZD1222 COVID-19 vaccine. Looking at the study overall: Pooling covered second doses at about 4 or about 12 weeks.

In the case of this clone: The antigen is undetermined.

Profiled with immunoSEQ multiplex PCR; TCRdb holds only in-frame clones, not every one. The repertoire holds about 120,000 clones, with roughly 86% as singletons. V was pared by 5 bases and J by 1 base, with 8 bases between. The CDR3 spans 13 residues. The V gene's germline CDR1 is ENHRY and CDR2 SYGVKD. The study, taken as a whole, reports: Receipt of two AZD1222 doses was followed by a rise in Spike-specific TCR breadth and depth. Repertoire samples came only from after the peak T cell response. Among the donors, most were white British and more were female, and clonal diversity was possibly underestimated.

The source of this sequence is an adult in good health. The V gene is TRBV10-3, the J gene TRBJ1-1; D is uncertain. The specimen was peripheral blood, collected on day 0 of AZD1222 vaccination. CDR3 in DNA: TGTGCCATCAGTCCAGAGGGGAACACTGAAGCTTTCTTT. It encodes CAISPEGNTEAFF.